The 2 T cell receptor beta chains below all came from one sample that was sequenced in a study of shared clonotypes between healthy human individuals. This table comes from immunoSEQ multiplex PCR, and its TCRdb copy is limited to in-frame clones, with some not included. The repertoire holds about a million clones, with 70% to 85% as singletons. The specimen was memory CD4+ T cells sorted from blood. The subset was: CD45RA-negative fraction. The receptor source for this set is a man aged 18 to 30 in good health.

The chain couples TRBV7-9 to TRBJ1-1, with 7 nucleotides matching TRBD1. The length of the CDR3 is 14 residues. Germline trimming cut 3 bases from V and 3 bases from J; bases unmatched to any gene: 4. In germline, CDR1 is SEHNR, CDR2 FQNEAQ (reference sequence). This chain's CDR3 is CASSFLQGYTEAFF. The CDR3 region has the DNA TGTGCCAGCAGCTTCTTACAGGGGTACACTGAAGCTTTCTTT.

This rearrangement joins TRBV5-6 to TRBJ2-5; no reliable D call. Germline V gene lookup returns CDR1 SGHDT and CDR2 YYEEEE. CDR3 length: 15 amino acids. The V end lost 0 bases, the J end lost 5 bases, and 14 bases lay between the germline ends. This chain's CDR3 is CASSLDRLVGETQYF. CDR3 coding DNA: TGTGCCAGCAGCTTGGACAGATTGGTAGGGGAGACCCAGTACTTC.